This TCR beta chain was profiled in a study of T cell repertoires in cytomegalovirus infection. Notes on the study in general: HLA-C-restricted, CMV-specific TCR beta clonotypes were dominant ex vivo. Cumulative frequency of public TCR beta families picked out carriers of CMV plus the relevant HLA.

TCRdb reanalysed the reads using MiXCR and keeps one entry per CDR3 protein. The repertoire has 750,000 to 900,000 distinct CDR3 sequences, about 29% of them found once; the top ten carry around 13%. Regarding this clonotype: The antigen remains unidentified.

V lost 2 bases and J lost 7, with 12 bases in between. The length of the CDR3 is 15 residues. Germline values: CDR1 MGHDK, CDR2 SYGVNS. The sequencing used cultured CD8+ T cells from PBMCs, collected from culture after CMV antigen stimulation. The clonotype comes from a human donor in good health (CMV status not recorded). Some clones in this sample may be carry-over from other donors' samples. The chain combines TRBV25-1 with TRBJ1-6, with D possibly being TRBD1 (5 bases). The CDR3 DNA follows: TGTGCCAGCAGTGAAGGAGAGGGGTGGAATTCACCCCTCCACTTT. Translated, it gives CASSEGEGWNSPLHF.